These 18 T cell receptor beta chains were all obtained from the same sample, sequenced in a study of blood T cell repertoires in COVID-19. Clones were sequenced by immunoSEQ multiplex PCR, and TCRdb holds only the in-frame ones, with some missing. In the table there are some 100,000 clones, about 90% of which are singletons. Sequenced sample: peripheral blood. Receptor source: a woman in her 70s with acute or convalescent COVID-19.

The J gene is TRBJ1-1, the V gene TRBV7-9, with 9 bases identical to TRBD1. Looked up from germline, CDR1 is SEHNR and CDR2 is FQNEAQ (reference sequence). The V segment lost 2 bases and the J segment 6 bases; nucleotides outside the gene matches: 10. The CDR3 is made up of 16 amino acids. The CDR3, as DNA: TGTGCCAGCAGCTTATTCGGGACAGGGCCCGCCGCTGAAGCTTTCTTT. It yields the protein CASSLFGTGPAAEAFF.

This chain joins TRBV30 and TRBJ1-2; 8 bases agree with TRBD1. CDR3 length: 16 amino acids. The germline gives CDR1 GTSNPN, CDR2 SVGIG (reference sequence). With 0 bases clipped from V and 4 bases from J, the junction kept 10 bases outside the gene matches. DNA for the CDR3: TGTGCCTGGAGTGTGACAGGGGACAACTTTGCCTATGGCTACACCTTC. It codes for CAWSVTGDNFAYGYTF.

This chain connects TRBV6-6 to TRBJ2-3; unclear D gene. The CDR3 sequence is 13 residues long. The V end lost 4 bases, the J end lost 0 bases, and 5 bases lay between the germline ends. Germline CDR1 reads MNHNY; CDR2 reads SVGAGI (reference sequence). The CDR3 protein is CASSLSSTDTQYF. CDR3 sequence (DNA): TGTGCCAGCAGTTTGTCGAGCACAGATACGCAGTATTTT.

This rearrangement joins TRBV5-6 to TRBJ2-5; D is possibly TRBD1 (5 bases). Germline V gene lookup returns CDR1 SGHDT and CDR2 YYEEEE. The CDR3 is 13 amino acids. Trimming removed 3 bases from V and 5 bases from J, with 11 bases in between. DNA for the CDR3: TGTGCCAGCAGCTCGTGGGGCGCCGAGACCCAGTACTTC. The encoded protein is CASSSWGAETQYF.

The chain carries TRBV7-8 and TRBJ1-1, with no clear D. This CDR3 comprises 17 residues. V dropped 2 bases and J dropped 4 bases, with 20 bases sitting between them. Germline CDR1 reads SGHVS; CDR2 reads FQNEAQ. CDR3 sequence: CASSLWVEYSRGTEAFF. CDR3 nucleotide sequence: TGTGCCAGCAGCTTATGGGTTGAATATTCTCGGGGCACTGAAGCTTTCTTT.

This chain uses TRBV12-3 or TRBV12-4 with TRBJ2-5; 8 nucleotides match TRBD1. CDR3 length: 13 residues. The V and J ends lost 3 bases and 4 bases, in that order; junction bases with no gene match: 1. CDR3 DNA: TGTGCCAGCAGTTTCGACAGGGGAGAGACCCAGTACTTC. It codes for CASSFDRGETQYF.

The rearrangement links TRBV3-1 (or the pseudogene TRBV3-2) to TRBJ1-2; D call uncertain. This CDR3 is built from 14 residues. Trimming took 3 bases from V and 4 from J, leaving 12 bases between them. Germline CDR1 is LGHDT and CDR2 is YNNKEL (reference sequence). CDR3: CASSHGPPGYGYTF. The CDR3 DNA reads as TGTGCCAGCAGCCATGGGCCGCCTGGCTATGGCTACACCTTC.

About this clone itself: No DNA is shown, since the ends of the CDR3 on it are uncertain; the CDR3 is the one TCRdb lists. This chain links TRBV28 with TRBJ1-5; whether TRBD1, the table's D call, matches the DNA was not checked. Both ends counted, the CDR3 spans 15 residues. Germline V gene sequence: CDR1 MDHEN, CDR2 SYDVKM. The CDR3 sequence is CASSSSDRESQPQHF.

CDR3 sequence reads: CASTRGLAGVNEQFF. CDR3 coding DNA: TGTGCCAGTACCAGGGGACTAGCGGGAGTCAATGAGCAGTTCTTC. This chain uses TRBV19 with TRBJ2-1; 14 bases map to TRBD2. This CDR3 has 15 amino acids. CDR1 is LNHDA, CDR2 SQIVND, per germline (reference sequence). With 7 bases clipped from V and 6 bases from J, the junction kept 5 bases outside the gene matches.

The J gene is TRBJ1-2, the V gene TRBV4-1; a weak D match, TRBD1 (5 bases). With 3 bases removed from V and 8 bases from J, the gap between germline ends came to 13 bases. This CDR3 has 13 amino acids. The V gene's germline CDR1 is MGHRA and CDR2 YSYEKL. CDR3 nucleotides: TGCGCCAGCAGCCAGCGGGACGGCCGCGGCTACACCTTC. Translating it yields CASSQRDGRGYTF.

The CDR3 loop is CASSPGPGVQPQHF. In DNA, the CDR3 is TGCGCCAGCAGCCCCGGACCGGGGGTTCAGCCCCAGCATTTT. V gene TRBV5-1 combines with J gene TRBJ1-5; D possibly corresponds to TRBD1 (5 bases). Germline V gene lookup returns CDR1 SGHRS and CDR2 YFSETQ. V was clipped by 4 bases and J by 6 bases, with 14 bases between them. CDR3 size: 14 residues.

V usage is TRBV29-1 and J usage is TRBJ1-5, with D maybe TRBD1 (6 bases). This CDR3 contains 13 residues. Per germline, CDR1 SQVTM and CDR2 ANQGSEA. V shed 4 bases and J shed 0 bases, with 7 bases lying between them. This chain's CDR3 is CSVARGSNQPQHF. The CDR3 bases are TGCAGCGTTGCCAGGGGTAGCAATCAGCCCCAGCATTTT.

J is TRBJ1-3 and V is TRBV9; D possibly corresponds to TRBD1 (5 bases). The CDR3 has 15 residues. Deletions cut 4 bases from V and 1 base from J, with 12 bases between. Germline assignment: CDR1 SGDLS and CDR2 YYNGEE. This CDR3 is CASSTLPGSGNTIYF. For the CDR3, the DNA is TGTGCCAGCAGCACCCTTCCAGGGTCTGGAAACACCATATATTTT.

A single count supports this clone. This chain connects TRBV6-5 to TRBJ1-1; 10 bases agree with TRBD1. Per germline, CDR1 MNHEY and CDR2 SVGAGI. The V and J ends lost 6 bases and 4 bases, in that order; junction bases with no gene match: 5. The CDR3 covers 14 residues. CDR3 sequence (DNA): TGTGCCAGCAGCCGGGACAGGGGCGTCACTGAAGCTTTCTTT. It translates to CASSRDRGVTEAFF.

The chain recombines TRBV6-5 with TRBJ2-5, with 8 nucleotides matching TRBD1. Germline-derived CDR1 and CDR2 are MNHEY and SVGAGI. This CDR3 has 13 residues. V lost 11 bases to trimming and J lost 5 bases; unmatched junction nucleotides: 10. The chain's CDR3 is CAGATGVEETQYF. CDR3 sequence (DNA): TGTGCCGGAGCGACAGGGGTGGAGGAGACCCAGTACTTC.

The V and J genes are TRBV28 and TRBJ1-5; D is perhaps TRBD1 (6 bases). V shed 3 bases and J shed 2 bases, with 14 bases lying between them. Germline assignment: CDR1 MDHEN and CDR2 SYDVKM. CDR3 length: 16 residues. The CDR3, as DNA: TGTGCCAGCAGTTTTGGGGGGGGGCTTGGCAATCAGCCCCAGCATTTT. As protein: CASSFGGGLGNQPQHF.

The chain couples TRBV28 to TRBJ2-1; 10 positions match TRBD2. The CDR3 has 15 residues. Germline CDR1 reads MDHEN; CDR2 reads SYDVKM. With V trimmed by 5 bases and J by 10 bases, 11 bases remained unmatched. DNA of the CDR3: TGTGCCAGCAGTAGTACCGGGACTAGCGAAAAAGAGCAGTTCTTC. Residues: CASSSTGTSEKEQFF.

The chain combines TRBV5-8 with TRBJ1-5; D remains ambiguous. Germline CDR1 is SGHTS and CDR2 is YDEGEE. This CDR3 contains 15 residues. V lost 1 base, J lost 1 base, and 9 bases lay in between. The CDR3 DNA sequence: TGTGCCAGCAGCTTGCGAGGGAGCAGCAATCAGCCCCAGCATTTT. This codes for CASSLRGSSNQPQHF.